The rows below give T cell receptor beta chains drawn from one sample of a study of cytomegalovirus exposure and HLA in healthy donors. Sequenced by immunoSEQ multiplex PCR; TCRdb stores in-frame clones only, minus some. This repertoire shows some 120,000 clones, 81% found once; its top ten account for more than 1.5%. The sequencing sample was made of PBMCs. These receptors were obtained from a young man in good health and CMV-seronegative. The CDR3 runs from the conserved cysteine through the conserved F or W. Fields, in order: CDR3 length, J gene, clone size, D gene, V gene, CDR3 DNA, CDR3 protein. The D gene is left open where the match is weak. Size values are once, few and many counts, or a class for expanded clones, and some rows have none.

>20|TRBJ2-4|once|TRBD2|TRBV5-1
TGCGCCAGCAGCTTGGCCAACGTAGCGGGGGGGGCTAATGCCAAAAACATTCAGTACTTC
CASSLANVAGGANAKNIQYF
>17|TRBJ1-6|NA|NA|TRBV7-9
TGTGCCAGCAGCTTATGGCCCAGGGCCGACCCGAATTCACCCCTCCACTTT
CASSLWPRADPNSPLHF
>17|TRBJ2-2|NA|NA|TRBV11-2
TGTGCCAGCAGCTCCCTTCGACTCGCCGCGAACACCGGGGAGCTGTTTTTT
CASSSLRLAANTGELFF
>13|TRBJ2-5|NA|TRBD2|TRBV5-4
TGTGCCAGCAAGAACGGGGAGGGAGAGACCCAGTACTTC
CASKNGEGETQYF
>15|TRBJ1-2|NA|NA|TRBV7-9
TGTGCCAGCATCCTTTATGGGAGGACAAGGGATGGCTACACCTTC
CASILYGRTRDGYTF
>12|TRBJ2-1|few|NA|TRBV29-1
TGCAGCGTGATAACGCTTTCGGGTGAGCAGTTCTTC
CSVITLSGEQFF
>15|TRBJ2-2|NA|TRBD1|TRBV5-1
TGCGCCAGCAGCGCCACAGGGGCCAACACCGGGGAGCTGTTTTTT
CASSATGANTGELFF
>12|TRBJ2-7|NA|NA|TRBV2
TGTGCCAGCAGTGAGGGGGGATACGAGCAGTACTTC
CASSEGGYEQYF
>15|TRBJ1-1|once|NA|TRBV7-9
TGTGCCAGCAGCTTAGCGTTAAGTGGCTACACTGAAGCTTTCTTT
CASSLALSGYTEAFF
>13|TRBJ2-7|NA|TRBD1|TRBV5-6
TGTGCCAGCAGCTTGGGACAGGGAGTCGAGCAGTACTTC
CASSLGQGVEQYF
>14|TRBJ2-7|once|TRBD1|TRBV7-8
TGTGCCAGCAGCCCCAGACAGGGTGGTTACGAGCAGTACTTC
CASSPRQGGYEQYF
>13|TRBJ1-1|NA|NA|TRBV15
TGTGCCACCAGCAGAGTCCCGGGTACTGAAGCTTTCTTT
CATSRVPGTEAFF
>12|TRBJ1-1|NA|NA|TRBV6-4
TGTGCCAGCAAAAACCGGGACACTGAAGCTTTCTTT
CASKNRDTEAFF
>15|TRBJ1-5|NA|TRBD1|TRBV11-3
TGTGCCAGCAGCGGCAAGGACAGGGGGGATCAGCCCCAGCATTTT
CASSGKDRGDQPQHF
>15|TRBJ2-7|NA|NA|TRBV19
TGTGCCAGTAGTATCAGTCAGGGGACGGCCTACGAGCAGTACTTC
CASSISQGTAYEQYF
>15|TRBJ2-1|NA|NA|TRBV7-2
TGTGCCAGCAGCTCTGGGGGGGCTAACTACAATGAGCAGTTCTTC
CASSSGGANYNEQFF
>16|TRBJ1-4|few|TRBD1|TRBV5-6
TGTGCCAGCAGCTTGATTGGGACAGCGGGCAATGAAAAACTGTTTTTT
CASSLIGTAGNEKLFF
>16|TRBJ1-2|NA|NA|TRBV19
TGTGCCAGTAGTCGCTTCCGGGAAAACGATATCTATGGCTACACCTTC
CASSRFRENDIYGYTF
>14|TRBJ2-5|NA|NA|TRBV5-4
TGTGCCAGCAGCTTTACAGGTCCCTCGGAGACCCAGTACTTC
CASSFTGPSETQYF
>14|TRBJ2-1|NA|NA|TRBV19
TGTGCCAGTAGTCGGCCAGGGTCTTACAATGAGCAGTTCTTC
CASSRPGSYNEQFF
>16|TRBJ2-7|NA|TRBD2|TRBV5-4
TGTGCCAGCAGCTCGATCGCTAGCGGGGACTCCTACGAGCAGTACTTC
CASSSIASGDSYEQYF
>15|TRBJ1-3|NA|NA|TRBV19
TGTGCCAGTAGATACACAGGCCCCTCTGGAAACACCATATATTTT
CASRYTGPSGNTIYF
>14|TRBJ2-2|NA|NA|TRBV19
TGTGCCAGTCGAAGATCGGAGGTGGCCGGGGAGCTGTTTTTT
CASRRSEVAGELFF
>16|TRBJ2-3|NA|TRBD2|TRBV14
TGTGCCAGCAGCCAAGATAGCGGGTTGGGCACAGATACGCAGTATTTT
CASSQDSGLGTDTQYF
>15|TRBJ2-1|few|NA|TRBV7-2
TGTGCCAGCAGCCCAGTGGTGGGGGGCTACAATGAGCAGTTCTTC
CASSPVVGGYNEQFF
>11|TRBJ2-1|NA|NA|TRBV6-5
TGTGCCAGCAGTAGAGACAGAGAGCAGTTCTTC
CASSRDREQFF
>13|TRBJ2-1|NA|NA|TRBV11-3
TGTGCCAGCAGCCTAGGAGGTAGCAAAGAGCAGTTCTTC
CASSLGGSKEQFF
>12|TRBJ1-1|NA|NA|TRBV9
TGTGCCAGCAGCGGGCTGAACACTGAAGCTTTCTTT
CASSGLNTEAFF
>11|TRBJ1-1|NA|NA|TRBV11-1
TGTGCCACCCGCGGGGGGGTGGAAGCTTTCTTT
CATRGGVEAFF
>15|TRBJ2-5|NA|TRBD1|TRBV5-4
TGTGCCAGCAGTTTACCCCAGGGGGAAGGGGAGACCCAGTACTTC
CASSLPQGEGETQYF
>17|TRBJ1-1|few|NA|TRBV19
TGTGCCAGTAGTATATTTGGTGGGGCTACAGCGAACACTGAAGCTTTCTTT
CASSIFGGATANTEAFF
>15|TRBJ2-2|NA|NA|TRBV10-2
TGCGCCAGCAGTGAGACTAGACATTACACCGGGGAGCTGTTTTTT
CASSETRHYTGELFF
>18|TRBJ2-3|NA|NA|TRBV7-9
TGTGCCAGCAGCTTAGTAGGGACGGGAGTTTGGGGCACAGATACGCAGTATTTT
CASSLVGTGVWGTDTQYF
>15|TRBJ2-7|NA|TRBD1|TRBV27
TGTGCCAGCAGTTCCCATGACAGGGGGTTCGACGAGCAGTACTTC
CASSSHDRGFDEQYF
>16|TRBJ2-3|once|TRBD2|TRBV5-1
TGCGCCAGCAGCTTGAGGGGACTAGCGGGGACAGATACGCAGTATTTT
CASSLRGLAGTDTQYF
>16|TRBJ1-6|NA|NA|TRBV7-9
TGTGCCAGCAGCCCCCTATTGCAGGCCTATAATTCACCCCTCCACTTT
CASSPLLQAYNSPLHF
>17|TRBJ1-5|NA|TRBD1|TRBV10-3
TGTGCCATCAGCCGGGACAGGGGGGAAGATAGCAATCAGCCCCAGCATTTT
CAISRDRGEDSNQPQHF
>14|TRBJ1-5|NA|TRBD1|TRBV6-5
TGTGCCAGCAGTCCCACGACAGGGGATCAGCCCCAGCATTTT
CASSPTTGDQPQHF
>13|TRBJ1-2|NA|NA|TRBV5-1
TGCGCCAGCAGCCCATGGACAATAGATGGCTACACCTTC
CASSPWTIDGYTF
>14|TRBJ2-5|NA|NA|TRBV11-2
TGTGCCAGCAGCTCCGTAACCGCAGGGGAGACCCAGTACTTC
CASSSVTAGETQYF